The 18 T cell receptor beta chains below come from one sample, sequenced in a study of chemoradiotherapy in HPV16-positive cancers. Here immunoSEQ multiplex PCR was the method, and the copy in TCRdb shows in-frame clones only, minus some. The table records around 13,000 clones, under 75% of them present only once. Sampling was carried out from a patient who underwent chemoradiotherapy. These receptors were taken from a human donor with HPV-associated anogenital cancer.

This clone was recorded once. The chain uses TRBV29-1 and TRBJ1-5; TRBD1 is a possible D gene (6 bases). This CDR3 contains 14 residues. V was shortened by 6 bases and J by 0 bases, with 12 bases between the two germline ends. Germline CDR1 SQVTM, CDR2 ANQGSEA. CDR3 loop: CSVRKGDSNQPQHF. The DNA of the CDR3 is TGCAGCGTCCGAAAGGGGGATAGCAATCAGCCCCAGCATTTT.

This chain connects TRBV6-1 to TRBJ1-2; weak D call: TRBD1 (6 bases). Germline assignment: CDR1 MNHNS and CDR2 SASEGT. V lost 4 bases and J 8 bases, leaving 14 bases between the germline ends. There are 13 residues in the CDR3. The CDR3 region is CASSVDWGGGYTF. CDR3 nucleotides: TGTGCCAGCAGTGTTGACTGGGGGGGCGGCTACACCTTC.

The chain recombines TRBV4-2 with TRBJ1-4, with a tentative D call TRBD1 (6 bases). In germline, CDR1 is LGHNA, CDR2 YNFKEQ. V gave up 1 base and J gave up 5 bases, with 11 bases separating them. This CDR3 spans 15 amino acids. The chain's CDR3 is CASSQVAGQNEKLFF. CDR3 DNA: TGTGCCAGCAGCCAAGTGGCCGGACAGAATGAAAAACTGTTTTTT.

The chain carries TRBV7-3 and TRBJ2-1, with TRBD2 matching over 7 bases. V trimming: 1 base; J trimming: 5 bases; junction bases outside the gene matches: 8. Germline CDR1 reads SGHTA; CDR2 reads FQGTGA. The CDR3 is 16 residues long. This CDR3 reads CASSLIGGGGDNEQFF. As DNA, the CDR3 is TGTGCCAGCAGCTTAATCGGCGGGGGAGGGGACAATGAGCAGTTCTTC.

CDR3 sequence: CASSLDGAPAYEQYF. DNA for the CDR3: TGTGCCAGCAGCTTAGATGGTGCACCTGCCTACGAGCAGTACTTC. V and J are TRBV11-2 and TRBJ2-7; D gene uncertain. V was shortened by 0 bases and J by 2 bases, with 11 bases between the two germline ends. The CDR3 contains 15 residues. Germline CDR1 reads SGHAT; CDR2 reads FQNNGV.

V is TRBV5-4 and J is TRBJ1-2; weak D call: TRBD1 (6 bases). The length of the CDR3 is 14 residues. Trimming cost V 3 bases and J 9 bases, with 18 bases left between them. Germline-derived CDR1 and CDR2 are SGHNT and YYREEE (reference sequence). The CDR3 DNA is TGTGCCAGCAGCTCACCAAGACAGGCCCCTCGCTACACCTTC. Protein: CASSSPRQAPRYTF.

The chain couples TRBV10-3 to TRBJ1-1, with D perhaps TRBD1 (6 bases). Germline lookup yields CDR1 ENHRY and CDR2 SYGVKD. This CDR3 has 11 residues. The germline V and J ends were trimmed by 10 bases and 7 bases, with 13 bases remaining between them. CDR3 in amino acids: CASAGAFEAFF. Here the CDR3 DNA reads TGTGCCAGCGCAGGGGCATTTGAAGCTTTCTTT.

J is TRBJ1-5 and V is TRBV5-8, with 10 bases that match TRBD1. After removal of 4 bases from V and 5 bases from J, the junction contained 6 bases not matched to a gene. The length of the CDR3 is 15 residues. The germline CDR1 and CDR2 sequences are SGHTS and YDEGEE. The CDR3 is CASSPGQGSDQPQHF. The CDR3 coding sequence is TGTGCCAGCAGCCCGGGACAGGGGTCGGATCAGCCCCAGCATTTT.

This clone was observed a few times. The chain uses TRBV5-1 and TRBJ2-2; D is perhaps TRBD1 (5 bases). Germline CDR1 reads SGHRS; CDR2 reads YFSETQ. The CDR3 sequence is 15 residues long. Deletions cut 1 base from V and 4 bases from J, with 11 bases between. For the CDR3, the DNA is TGCGCCAGCAGCTTGCTGCCCCAGGGCACCGGGGAGCTGTTTTTT. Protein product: CASSLLPQGTGELFF.

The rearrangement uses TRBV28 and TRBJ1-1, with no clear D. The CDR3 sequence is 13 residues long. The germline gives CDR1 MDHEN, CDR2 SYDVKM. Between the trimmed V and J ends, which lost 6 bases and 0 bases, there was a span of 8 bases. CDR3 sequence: CASSVTMNTEAFF. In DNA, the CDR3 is TGTGCCAGCAGCGTAACAATGAACACTGAAGCTTTCTTT.

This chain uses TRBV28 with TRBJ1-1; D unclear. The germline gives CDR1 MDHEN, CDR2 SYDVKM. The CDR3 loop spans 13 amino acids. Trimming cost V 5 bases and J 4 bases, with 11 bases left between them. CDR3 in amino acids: CASSLNGITEAFF. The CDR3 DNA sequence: TGTGCCAGCAGTCTAAACGGGATCACTGAAGCTTTCTTT.

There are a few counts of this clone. Here the CDR3 DNA reads TGTGCCACCAGCAGAGTTACAGGGTGGGACACTGAAGCTTTCTTT. This translates into CATSRVTGWDTEAFF. The chain couples TRBV15 to TRBJ1-1; D might be TRBD1 (6 bases). CDR1 and CDR2 (germline): LNHNV, YYDKDF (reference sequence). Trimming stripped 1 base from V and 3 bases from J, with 12 bases between. The CDR3 runs to 15 residues.

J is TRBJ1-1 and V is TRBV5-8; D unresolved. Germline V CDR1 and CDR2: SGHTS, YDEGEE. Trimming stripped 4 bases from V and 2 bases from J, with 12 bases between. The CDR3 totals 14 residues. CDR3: CASSPDDVNTEAFF. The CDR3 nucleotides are TGTGCCAGCAGCCCGGACGATGTTAACACTGAAGCTTTCTTT.

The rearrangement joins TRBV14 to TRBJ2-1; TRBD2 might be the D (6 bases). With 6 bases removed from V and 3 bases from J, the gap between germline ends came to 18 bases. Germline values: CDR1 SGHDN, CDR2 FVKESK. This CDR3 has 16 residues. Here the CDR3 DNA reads TGTGCCAGCAGACTTACGGGACTCACGAACTACAATGAGCAGTTCTTC. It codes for CASRLTGLTNYNEQFF.

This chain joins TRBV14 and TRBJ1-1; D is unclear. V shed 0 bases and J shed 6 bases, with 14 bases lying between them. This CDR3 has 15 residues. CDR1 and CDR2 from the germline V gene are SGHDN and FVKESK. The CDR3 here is CASSQDLPGLAEAFF. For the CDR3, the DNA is TGTGCCAGCAGCCAAGATCTTCCGGGTCTCGCTGAAGCTTTCTTT.

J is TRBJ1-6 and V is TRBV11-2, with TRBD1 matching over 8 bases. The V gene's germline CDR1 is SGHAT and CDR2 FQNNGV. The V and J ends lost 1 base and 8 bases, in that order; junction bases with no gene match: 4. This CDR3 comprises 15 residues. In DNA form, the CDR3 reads TGTGCCAGCAGCTTAGGGACAGGGCCGCATTCACCCCTCCACTTT. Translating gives CASSLGTGPHSPLHF.

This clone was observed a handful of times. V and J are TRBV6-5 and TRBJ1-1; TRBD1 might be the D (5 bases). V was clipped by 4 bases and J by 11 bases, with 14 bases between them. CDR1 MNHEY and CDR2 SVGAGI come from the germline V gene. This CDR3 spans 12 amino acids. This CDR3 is CASSSTVSSAFF. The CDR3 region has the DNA TGTGCCAGCAGTTCGACAGTTTCGTCGGCTTTCTTT.

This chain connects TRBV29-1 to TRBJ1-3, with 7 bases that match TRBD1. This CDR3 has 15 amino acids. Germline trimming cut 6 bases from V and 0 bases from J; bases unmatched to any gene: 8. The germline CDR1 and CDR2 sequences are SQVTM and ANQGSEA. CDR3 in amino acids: CSVQGGASSGNTIYF. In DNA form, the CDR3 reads TGCAGCGTCCAGGGGGGGGCCAGCTCTGGAAACACCATATATTTT.